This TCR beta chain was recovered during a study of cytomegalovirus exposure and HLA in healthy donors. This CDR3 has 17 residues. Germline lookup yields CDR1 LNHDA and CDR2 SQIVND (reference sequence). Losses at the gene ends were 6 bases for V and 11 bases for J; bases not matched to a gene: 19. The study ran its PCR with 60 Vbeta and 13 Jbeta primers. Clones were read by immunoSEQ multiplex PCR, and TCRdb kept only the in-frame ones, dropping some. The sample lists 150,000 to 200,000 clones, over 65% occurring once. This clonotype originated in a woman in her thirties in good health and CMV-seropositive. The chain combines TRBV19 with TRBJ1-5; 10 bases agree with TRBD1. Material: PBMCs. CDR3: CASSPTATGGDFGSQHF. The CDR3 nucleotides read TGTGCCAGTAGCCCGACCGCGACAGGGGGCGATTTCGGGTCCCAGCATTTT. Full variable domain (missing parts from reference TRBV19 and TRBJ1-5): DGGITQSPKYLFRKEGQNVTLSCEQNLNHDAMYWYRQDPGQGLRLIYYSQIVNDFQKGDIAEGYSVSREKKESFPLTVTSAQKNPTAFYLCASSPTATGGDFGSQHFGDGTRLSIL.